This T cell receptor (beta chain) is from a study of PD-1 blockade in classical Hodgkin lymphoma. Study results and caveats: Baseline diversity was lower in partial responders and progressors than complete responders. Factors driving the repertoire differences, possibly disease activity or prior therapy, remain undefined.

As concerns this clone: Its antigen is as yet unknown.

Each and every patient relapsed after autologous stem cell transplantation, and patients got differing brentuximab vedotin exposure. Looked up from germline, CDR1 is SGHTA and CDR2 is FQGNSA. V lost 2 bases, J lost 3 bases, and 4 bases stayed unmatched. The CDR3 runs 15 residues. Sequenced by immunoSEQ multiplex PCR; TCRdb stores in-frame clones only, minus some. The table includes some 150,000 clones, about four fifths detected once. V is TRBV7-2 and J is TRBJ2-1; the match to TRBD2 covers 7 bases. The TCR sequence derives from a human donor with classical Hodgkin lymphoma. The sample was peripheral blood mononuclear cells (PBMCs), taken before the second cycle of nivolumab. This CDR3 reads CASSLWGGNYNEQFF. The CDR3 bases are TGTGCCAGCAGCTTATGGGGGGGAAACTACAATGAGCAGTTCTTC.